There are many counts of the clone carrying this T cell receptor beta chain. Its cognate antigen is unknown. TCRdb redid the calling of the reads with MiXCR, one entry per CDR3 protein. The sample lists 85,000 to 120,000 distinct CDR3 sequences; about 15% were seen once. These data belong to a study of T cell repertoires in cytomegalovirus infection. Study context: Carrying CMV and the relevant HLA type showed in public TCR beta signatures. Study results and caveats: Individuals carrying CMV plus the relevant HLA were identified by cumulative frequency of public TCR beta families.

V was pared by 11 bases and J by 0 bases, with 7 bases of the junction left unmatched. The CDR3 consists of 15 residues. Material: PBMCs. The chain joins TRBV12-3 or TRBV12-4 to TRBJ1-3; 10 nucleotides align to TRBD1. This receptor was taken from a human donor in good health (CMV status not recorded). Some clones in this sample may be carry-over from other donors' samples. CDR3 nucleotide sequence: TGTGCCCGACGGGACAGGGGATACTCTGGAAACACCATATATTTT. Protein: CARRDRGYSGNTIYF.